This TCR beta chain was recorded in a study of cytomegalovirus exposure and HLA in healthy donors. On the study more broadly: The study's early data release held about 85 million unique TCRs from HLA-typed donors.

PCR amplification relied on 60 Vbeta primers (plus 13 Jbeta primers). Clones were read by immunoSEQ multiplex PCR, and TCRdb kept only the in-frame ones, dropping some. The table lists some 160,000 clones, over 75% of them singletons. V shed 2 bases, J shed 1 base, and the junction held 2 bases outside the gene matches. The CDR3 length is 18 residues. Germline assignment: CDR1 SGDLS and CDR2 YYNGEE. This sequence originates from a male donor in good health and CMV-seronegative. The chain uses TRBV9 and TRBJ2-2; 16 bases match TRBD2. The source material was PBMCs. CDR3 loop: CASSVGLAGGRNTGELFF. For the CDR3, the DNA is TGTGCCAGCAGCGTGGGACTAGCGGGGGGGAGGAACACCGGGGAGCTGTTTTTT.